This TCR beta chain stems from a study of T-cell reconstitution after alpha-beta-depleted transplantation in children. A TCRbeta library incorporating unique molecular identifiers was prepared. Each CDR3 protein is one row after TCRdb ran MiXCR on the PCR reads. The sample includes roughly 400,000 distinct CDR3 sequences, roughly 20% of them seen just once. CDR1 and CDR2 from the germline V gene are KGHSH and LQKENI. The V gene lost 1 base and the J gene lost 0 bases, with 13 bases spanning the gap. This CDR3 is built from 17 residues. The chain combines TRBV18 with TRBJ2-1, with a tentative D call TRBD2 (6 bases). The sample in question was PBMCs from the stem cell graft donor, obtained from the stem cell graft. This sequence originates from a human donor who donated a stem cell graft to a child with acute myeloid leukemia. CDR3 coding DNA: TGTGCCAGCTCACCACAGGCTAGCGTGAGCTCCTACAATGAGCAGTTCTTC. Encoded protein: CASSPQASVSSYNEQFF.